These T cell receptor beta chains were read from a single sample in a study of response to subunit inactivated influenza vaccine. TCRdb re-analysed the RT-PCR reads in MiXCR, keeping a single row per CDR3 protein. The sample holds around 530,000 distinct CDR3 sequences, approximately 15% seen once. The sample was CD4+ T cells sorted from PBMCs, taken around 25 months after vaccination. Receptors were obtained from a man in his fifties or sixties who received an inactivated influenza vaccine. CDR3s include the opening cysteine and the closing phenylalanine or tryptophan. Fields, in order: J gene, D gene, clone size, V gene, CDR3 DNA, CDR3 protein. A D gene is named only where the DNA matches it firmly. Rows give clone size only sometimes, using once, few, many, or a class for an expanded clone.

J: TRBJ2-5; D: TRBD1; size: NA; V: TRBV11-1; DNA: TGTGCCAGCAGCTCCCGGGACAGACAGACCCAGTACTTC; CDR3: CASSSRDRQTQYF
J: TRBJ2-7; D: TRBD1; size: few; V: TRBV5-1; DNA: TGCGCCAGCAGCTCCCTTACAGGGGAAAGCGAGCAGTACTTC; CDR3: CASSSLTGESEQYF
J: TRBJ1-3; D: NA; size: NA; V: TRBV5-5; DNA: TGTGCCAGCAGCTTGGACGGTGGGAGCTCTGGAAACACCATATATTTT; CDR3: CASSLDGGSSGNTIYF
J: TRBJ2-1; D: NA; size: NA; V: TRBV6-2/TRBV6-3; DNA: TGTGCCAGCAGTTCGACGTTAGGGCAGTTCTTC; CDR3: CASSSTLGQFF
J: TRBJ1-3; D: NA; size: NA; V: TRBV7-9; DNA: TGTGCCAGCAGCGTTACTACAGGGACTGGAAACACCATATATTTT; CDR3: CASSVTTGTGNTIYF
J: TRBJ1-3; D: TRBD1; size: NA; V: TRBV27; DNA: TGTGCCAGCAGTGGTACAGGGGGCAACGAAAACACCATATATTTT; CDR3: CASSGTGGNENTIYF
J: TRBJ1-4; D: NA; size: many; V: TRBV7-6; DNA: TGTGCCAGCAGCTTACGAGGGGAAAAACTGTTTTTT; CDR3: CASSLRGEKLFF
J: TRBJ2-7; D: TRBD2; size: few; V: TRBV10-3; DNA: TGTGCCATCAGTGAAGGTGGATGGAAACTAGCGGGAGGCCCCTACGAGCAGTACTTC; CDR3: CAISEGGWKLAGGPYEQYF
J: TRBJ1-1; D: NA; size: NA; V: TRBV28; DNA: TGTGCCAGCAGTTCGAGGGTTCCCCTACCTGAAGCTTTCTTT; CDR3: CASSSRVPLPEAFF
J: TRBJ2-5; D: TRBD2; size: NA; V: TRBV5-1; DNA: TGCGCCAGCAGCTTCGCGCGGGAGGGCCGGGAGACCCAGTACTTC; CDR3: CASSFAREGRETQYF
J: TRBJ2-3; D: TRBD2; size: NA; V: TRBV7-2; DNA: TGTGCCAGCAGCCTTACGGGAGGGCCGGGAATCTTT; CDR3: CASSLTGGPGIF
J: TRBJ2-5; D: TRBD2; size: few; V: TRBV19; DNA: TGTGCCAGTAAGACTAGCGGGACCTTGAGGGAGACCCAGTACTTC; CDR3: CASKTSGTLRETQYF
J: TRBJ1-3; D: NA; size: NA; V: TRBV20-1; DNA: TGCAGTGCGTATACAGGGACCGCCTCTGGAAACACCATATATTTT; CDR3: CSAYTGTASGNTIYF
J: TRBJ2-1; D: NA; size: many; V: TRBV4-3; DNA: TGCGCCAGCAGCCAAGAAGTTGCCTACTCCTACAATGAGCAGTTCTTC; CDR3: CASSQEVAYSYNEQFF
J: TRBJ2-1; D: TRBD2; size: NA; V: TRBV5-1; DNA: TGCGCCAGCAGCTTGTCGGGAGGCCAGTGGGATGAGCAGTTCTTC; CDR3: CASSLSGGQWDEQFF
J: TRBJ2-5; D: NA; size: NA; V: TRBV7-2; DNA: TGTGCCAGCAGCCCCCAGGGGATCCAAGAGACCCAGTACTTC; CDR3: CASSPQGIQETQYF
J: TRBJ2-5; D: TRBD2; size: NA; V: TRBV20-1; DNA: TGCAGTGCTCTTGGACTAGCGGGCAAACAAGAGACCCAGTACTTC; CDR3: CSALGLAGKQETQYF
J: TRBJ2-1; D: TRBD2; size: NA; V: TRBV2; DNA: TGTGCCAGCAATCCTAGCGGGGGATACAATGAGCAGTTCTTC; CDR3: CASNPSGGYNEQFF
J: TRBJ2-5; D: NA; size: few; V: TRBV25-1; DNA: TGTGCCAGCAGTCGAGGGGGGGCTCGAGAGACCCAGTACTTC; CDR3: CASSRGGARETQYF
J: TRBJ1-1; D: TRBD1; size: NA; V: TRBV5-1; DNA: TGCGCCAGCAGCGCCGGGGACAGGCGTGAAGCTTTCTTT; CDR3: CASSAGDRREAFF
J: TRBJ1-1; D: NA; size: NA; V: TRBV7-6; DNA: TGTGCCAGCAGCCCCGGGGGGGGGCGCCGCATTCAGAACACTGAAGCTTTCTTT; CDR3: CASSPGGGRRIQNTEAFF
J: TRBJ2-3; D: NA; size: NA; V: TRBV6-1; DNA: TGTGCCAGCAGTGAAGTATGGTGGGCCCCAGATACGCAGTATTTT; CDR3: CASSEVWWAPDTQYF
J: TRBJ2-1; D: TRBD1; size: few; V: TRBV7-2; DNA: TGTGCCAGCAGCGTTCGGGACAGCTCGCCTCAGTTCTTC; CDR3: CASSVRDSSPQFF
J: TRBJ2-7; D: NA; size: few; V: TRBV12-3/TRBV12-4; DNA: TGTGCCAGCAGTCTCCTTGACAGCCTCTCCTACGAGCAGTACTTC; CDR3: CASSLLDSLSYEQYF
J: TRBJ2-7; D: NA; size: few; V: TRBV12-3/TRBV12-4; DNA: TGTGCCAGCGCCTTTTACTTGACCCCCTACGAGCAGTACTTC; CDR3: CASAFYLTPYEQYF
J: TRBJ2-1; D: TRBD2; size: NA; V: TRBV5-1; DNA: TGCGCCAGCAATAAACTAGCGGCACAATACAATGAGCAGTTCTTC; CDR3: CASNKLAAQYNEQFF
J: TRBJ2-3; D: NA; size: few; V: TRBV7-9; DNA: TGTGCCAGCAGCTTGCGTTTGGATACGCAGTATTTT; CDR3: CASSLRLDTQYF
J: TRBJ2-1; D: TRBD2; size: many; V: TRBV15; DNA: TGTGCCACCGGCGGGACTAGCGGGAGGGCCCGGCAGTTCTTC; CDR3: CATGGTSGRARQFF
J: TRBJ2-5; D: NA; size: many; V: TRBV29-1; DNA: TGCAGCGTTGGCAGGGGTGAGACCCAGTACTTC; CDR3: CSVGRGETQYF
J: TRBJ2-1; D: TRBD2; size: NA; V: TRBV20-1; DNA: TGCAGTGCTAGTGTACTAGCGGGAGCCTACAATGAGCAGTTCTTC; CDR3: CSASVLAGAYNEQFF
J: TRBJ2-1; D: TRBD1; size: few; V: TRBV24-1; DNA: TGTGCCACCAGTGATTGGGACAGGTCAGGCAATGAGCAGTTCTTC; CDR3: CATSDWDRSGNEQFF
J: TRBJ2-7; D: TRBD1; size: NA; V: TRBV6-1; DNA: TGTGCCAGCAGAGAGACAGGGGGCGGCGAGCAGTACTTC; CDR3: CASRETGGGEQYF
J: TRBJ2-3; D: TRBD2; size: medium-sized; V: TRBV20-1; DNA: TGCAGTGCTGACGTAGCGGGGGGCACAGATACGCAGTATTTT; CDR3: CSADVAGGTDTQYF
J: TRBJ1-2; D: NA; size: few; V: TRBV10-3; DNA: TGTGCCATCAGTGAGTCGAGCCAGCGAGGCTACACCTTC; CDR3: CAISESSQRGYTF
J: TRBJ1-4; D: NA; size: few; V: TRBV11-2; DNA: TGTGCCAGCAGCTTATGGGGCAGGGATGACGAAAAACTGTTTTTT; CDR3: CASSLWGRDDEKLFF
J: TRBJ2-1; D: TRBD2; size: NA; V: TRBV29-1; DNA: TGCAGCGTTCAGCGGGAGGTAGGGAATGAGCAGTTCTTC; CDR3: CSVQREVGNEQFF
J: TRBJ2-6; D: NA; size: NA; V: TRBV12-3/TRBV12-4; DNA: TGTGCCAGCTCCAACAGGGCGTCGGCCAACGTCCTGACTTTC; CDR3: CASSNRASANVLTF
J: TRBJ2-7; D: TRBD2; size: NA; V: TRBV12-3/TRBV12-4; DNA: TGTGCCAGCAGTTTTCGTCCCGGGACTAGCGGGAGGGTCTACGAGCAGTACTTC; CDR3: CASSFRPGTSGRVYEQYF
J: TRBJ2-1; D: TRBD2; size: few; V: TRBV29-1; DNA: TGCAGCGCCGGACTAGCGGGGAACAATGAGCAGTTCTTC; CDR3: CSAGLAGNNEQFF
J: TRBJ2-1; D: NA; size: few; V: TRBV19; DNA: TGTGCCAGTAGAGACAAGTACAATGAGCAGTTCTTC; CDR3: CASRDKYNEQFF
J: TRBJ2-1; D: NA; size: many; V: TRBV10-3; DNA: TGTGCCATCAGTGAAAATCCCGGGAGAATCGATGAGCAGTTCTTC; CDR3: CAISENPGRIDEQFF
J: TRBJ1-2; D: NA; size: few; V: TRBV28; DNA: TGTGCCAGCAGTTCAATGGACAGCATATACTATAAAGGCTACACCTTC; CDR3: CASSSMDSIYYKGYTF
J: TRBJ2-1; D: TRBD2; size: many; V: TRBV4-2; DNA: TGTGCCAGCAGCCCAACTAGCGGACGTTTAAATGAGCAGTTCTTC; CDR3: CASSPTSGRLNEQFF
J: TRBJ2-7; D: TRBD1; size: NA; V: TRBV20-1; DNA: TGCAGTGCTAACAGGGGAACCTACGAGCAGTACTTC; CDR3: CSANRGTYEQYF
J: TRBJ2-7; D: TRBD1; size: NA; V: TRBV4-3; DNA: TGCGCCAGCAGCCAAGGCGACAGGGGGGGGTACGAGCAGTACTTC; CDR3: CASSQGDRGGYEQYF